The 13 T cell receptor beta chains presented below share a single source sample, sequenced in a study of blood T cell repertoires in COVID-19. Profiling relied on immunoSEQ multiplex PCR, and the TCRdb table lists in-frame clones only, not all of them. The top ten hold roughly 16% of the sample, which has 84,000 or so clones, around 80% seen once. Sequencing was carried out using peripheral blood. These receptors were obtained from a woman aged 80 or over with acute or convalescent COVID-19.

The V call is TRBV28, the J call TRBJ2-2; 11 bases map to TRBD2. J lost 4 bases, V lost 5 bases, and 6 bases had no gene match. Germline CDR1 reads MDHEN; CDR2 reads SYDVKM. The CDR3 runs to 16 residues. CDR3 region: CASSPIAGGTTGELFF. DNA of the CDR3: TGTGCCAGCAGTCCAATAGCGGGGGGGACCACCGGGGAGCTGTTTTTT.

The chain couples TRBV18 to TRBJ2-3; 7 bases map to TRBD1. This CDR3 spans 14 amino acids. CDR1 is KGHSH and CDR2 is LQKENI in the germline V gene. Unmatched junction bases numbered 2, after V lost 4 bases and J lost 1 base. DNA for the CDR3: TGTGCCAGCTCACGGCAGGGGGGCACAGATACGCAGTATTTT. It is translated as CASSRQGGTDTQYF.

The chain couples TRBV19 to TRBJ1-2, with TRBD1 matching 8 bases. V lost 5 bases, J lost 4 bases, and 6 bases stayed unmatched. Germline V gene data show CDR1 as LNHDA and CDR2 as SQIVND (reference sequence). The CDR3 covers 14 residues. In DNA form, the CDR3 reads TGTGCCAGTAGTGTACAGGGGGGGGGCTATGGCTACACCTTC. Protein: CASSVQGGGYGYTF. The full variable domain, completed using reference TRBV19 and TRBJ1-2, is DGGITQSPKYLFRKEGQNVTLSCEQNLNHDAMYWYRQDPGQGLRLIYYSQIVNDFQKGDIAEGYSVSREKKESFPLTVTSAQKNPTAFYLCASSVQGGGYGYTFGSGTRLTVV.

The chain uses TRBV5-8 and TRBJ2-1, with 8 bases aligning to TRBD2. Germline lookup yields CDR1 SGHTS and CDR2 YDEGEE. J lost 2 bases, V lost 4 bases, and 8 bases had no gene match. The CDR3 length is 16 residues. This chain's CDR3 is CASSPGVAGPYNEQFF. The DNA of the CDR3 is TGTGCCAGCAGCCCTGGGGTAGCGGGGCCCTACAATGAGCAGTTCTTC.

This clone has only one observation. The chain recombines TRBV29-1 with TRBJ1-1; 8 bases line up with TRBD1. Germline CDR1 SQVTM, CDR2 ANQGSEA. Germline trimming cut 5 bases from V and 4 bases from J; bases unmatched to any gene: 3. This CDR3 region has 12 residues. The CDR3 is CSVTTGGTEAFF. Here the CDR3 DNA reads TGCAGCGTTACCACAGGGGGCACTGAAGCTTTCTTT.

The CDR3 DNA reads as TGTGCCAGCAGCTTGGATAACAGGCCAGATTGGGGTGAAGCTTTCTTT. The encoded protein is CASSLDNRPDWGEAFF. The rearrangement links TRBV5-8 to TRBJ1-1, with D maybe TRBD1 (5 bases). The V end was cut by 0 bases, the J end by 7 bases, with 19 bases between. This CDR3 comprises 16 residues. Germline V gene sequence: CDR1 SGHTS, CDR2 YDEGEE.

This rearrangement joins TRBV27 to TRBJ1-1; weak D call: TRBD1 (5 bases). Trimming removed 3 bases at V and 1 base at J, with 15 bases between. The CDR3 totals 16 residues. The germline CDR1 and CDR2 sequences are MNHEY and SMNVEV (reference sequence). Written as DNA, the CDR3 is TGTGCCAGCAGTTTCGGAGGGACGGCCACGAACACTGAAGCTTTCTTT. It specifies CASSFGGTATNTEAFF.

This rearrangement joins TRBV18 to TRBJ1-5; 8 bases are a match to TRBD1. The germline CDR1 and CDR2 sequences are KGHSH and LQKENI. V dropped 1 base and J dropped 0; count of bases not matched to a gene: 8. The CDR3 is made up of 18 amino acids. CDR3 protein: CASSPRSGQGYSNQPQHF. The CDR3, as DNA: TGTGCCAGCTCACCACGATCAGGACAGGGCTATAGCAATCAGCCCCAGCATTTT.

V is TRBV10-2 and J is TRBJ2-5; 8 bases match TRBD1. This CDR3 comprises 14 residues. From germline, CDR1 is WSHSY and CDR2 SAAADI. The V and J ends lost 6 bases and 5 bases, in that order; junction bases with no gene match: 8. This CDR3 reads CASRQGARSETQYF. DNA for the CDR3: TGCGCCAGCAGGCAGGGGGCGCGGTCGGAGACCCAGTACTTC.

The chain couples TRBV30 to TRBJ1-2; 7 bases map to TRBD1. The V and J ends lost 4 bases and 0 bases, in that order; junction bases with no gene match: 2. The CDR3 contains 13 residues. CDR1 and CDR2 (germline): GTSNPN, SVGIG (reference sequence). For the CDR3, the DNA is TGTGCCTGGAAGACAGGGTCTAACTATGGCTACACCTTC. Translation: CAWKTGSNYGYTF.

CDR3 coding DNA: TGTGCCAGCAGCCCCAGAGTAGCGGGGGGGTTAATCGGGGAGCTGTTTTTT. Encoded protein: CASSPRVAGGLIGELFF. The V call is TRBV11-2, the J call TRBJ2-2; 11 positions agree with TRBD2. The J segment lost 7 bases and the V segment lost 5 bases, leaving 12 bases of the junction unmatched. The V gene's germline CDR1 is SGHAT and CDR2 FQNNGV. The CDR3 totals 17 residues.

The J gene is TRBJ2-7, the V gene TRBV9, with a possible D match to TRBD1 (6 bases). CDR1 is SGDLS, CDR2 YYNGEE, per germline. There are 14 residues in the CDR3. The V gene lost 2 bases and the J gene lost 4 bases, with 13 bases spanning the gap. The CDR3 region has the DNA TGTGCCAGCAGCGTGGGGGCAGGGTTGTACGAGCAGTACTTC. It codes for CASSVGAGLYEQYF.

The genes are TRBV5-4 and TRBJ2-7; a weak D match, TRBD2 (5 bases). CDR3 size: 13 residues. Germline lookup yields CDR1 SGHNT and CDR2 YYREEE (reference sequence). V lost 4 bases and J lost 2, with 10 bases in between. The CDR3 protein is CASSPLGAYEQYF. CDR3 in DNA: TGTGCCAGCAGCCCCCTCGGGGCCTACGAGCAGTACTTC.